These 2 T cell receptor beta chains came from one sample sequenced in a study of vaccination and CD4 T cells after COVID-19. Treatment indicated: roughly 10-day PBMC culture with coronavirus spike peptide pools or control peptides (ViraFEST assay). Cultured CD4+ T cells had their DNA profiled by the Oncomine TCR Beta short-read assay. One entry per CDR3 protein results from TCRdb running MiXCR on the PCR reads. The table lists just under 20,000 distinct CDR3 sequences, about 38% of them singletons, with about a quarter in the top ten. For these receptors, no antigen is known. Sequencing used CD4+ T cells from blood, cultured in vitro, obtained before SARS-CoV-2 vaccination. The source of these receptors is a human donor who received a COVID-19 vaccine.

This clonotype came up a few times. J is TRBJ2-3 and V is TRBV6-5, with 7 bases matching TRBD1. CDR3 length equals 16 residues. V dropped 0 bases and J dropped 0; count of bases not matched to a gene: 3. Germline assignment: CDR1 MNHEY and CDR2 SVGAGI. CDR3 in DNA: TGTGCCAGCAGTTACTCTGGGACAGCTAGCACAGATACGCAGTATTTT. As protein: CASSYSGTASTDTQYF.

The chain carries TRBV12-3 or TRBV12-4 and TRBJ2-5; 7 positions agree with TRBD1. This CDR3 has 17 amino acids. Unmatched junction bases numbered 17, after V lost 6 bases and J lost 4 bases. The CDR3 DNA follows: TGTGCCAGCAGGGGCTCAGAGGTCAGGGGGTCGGGAGAGACCCAGTACTTC. This codes for CASRGSEVRGSGETQYF.